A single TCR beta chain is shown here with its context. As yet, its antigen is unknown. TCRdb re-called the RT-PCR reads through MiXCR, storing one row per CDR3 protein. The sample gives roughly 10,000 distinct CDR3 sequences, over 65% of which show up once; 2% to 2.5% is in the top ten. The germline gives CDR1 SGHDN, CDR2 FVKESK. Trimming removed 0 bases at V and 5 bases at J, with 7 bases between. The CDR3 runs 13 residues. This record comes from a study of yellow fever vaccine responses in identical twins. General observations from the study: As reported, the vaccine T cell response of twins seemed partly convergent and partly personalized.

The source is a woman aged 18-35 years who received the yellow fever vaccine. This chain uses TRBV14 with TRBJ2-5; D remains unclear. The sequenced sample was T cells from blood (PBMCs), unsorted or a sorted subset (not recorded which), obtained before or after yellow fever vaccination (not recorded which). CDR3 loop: CASSQDRVETQYF. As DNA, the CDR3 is TGTGCCAGCAGCCAAGATCGGGTGGAGACCCAGTACTTC.